This is a list of T cell receptor beta chains from one sample in a study of PD-1 blockade in mismatch repair-deficient tumors. Sequenced by immunoSEQ multiplex PCR; TCRdb stores in-frame clones only, minus some. The sample carries 75,000 to 80,000 clones, 65% to 85% recorded once. The sample consisted of peripheral blood, taken 44 weeks after starting pembrolizumab. These TCRs come from an adult with mismatch repair-deficient cancer. CDR3s include the opening cysteine and the closing phenylalanine or tryptophan. A D gene is named only where the DNA matches it firmly. Only some rows state a clone size, as once, few, many or a class for expanded clones.

cdr3_aa	cdr3_nt	j_call	v_call	clone_size	d_call
CASTPFRGQGTEAFF	TGTGCCAGCACTCCCTTCAGGGGACAGGGCACTGAAGCTTTCTTT	TRBJ1-1	TRBV7-9	NA	TRBD1
CASSLAGGTDTQYF	TGTGCCAGCAGCTTAGCGGGGGGGACAGATACGCAGTATTTT	TRBJ2-3	TRBV7-9	NA	TRBD2
CASSATGGTGNTIYF	TGTGCCAGCAGCGCAACAGGGGGTACGGGAAACACCATATATTTT	TRBJ1-3	TRBV7-3	NA	TRBD1
CASSVWQLSYGYTF	TGTGCCAGCAGCGTATGGCAATTGAGCTATGGCTACACCTTC	TRBJ1-2	TRBV9	NA	NA
CASRGDSYGYTF	TGTGCCAGCAGGGGGGACAGTTATGGCTACACCTTC	TRBJ1-2	TRBV2	few	TRBD1
CASPQGDRGLPADTQYF	TGTGCCAGCCCTCAGGGGGACAGGGGCCTCCCGGCAGATACGCAGTATTTT	TRBJ2-3	TRBV19	NA	TRBD1
CASSVGGARTDTQYF	TGTGCCAGCAGCGTAGGAGGGGCAAGAACAGATACGCAGTATTTT	TRBJ2-3	TRBV9	NA	NA
CASSVGGTSGNTGELFF	TGTGCCAGCAGCGTAGGTGGGACTAGCGGGAACACCGGGGAGCTGTTTTTT	TRBJ2-2	TRBV9	NA	TRBD2
CASSPSGSGDAFF	TGTGCCAGCAGCCCCAGCGGTTCGGGTGATGCTTTCTTT	TRBJ1-1	TRBV7-9	NA	NA
CASARGVSSYEQYF	TGTGCCAGTGCCCGCGGCGTCAGCTCCTACGAGCAGTACTTC	TRBJ2-7	TRBV19	NA	NA
CASREIGYGYTF	TGTGCCAGCAGGGAAATCGGGTATGGCTACACCTTC	TRBJ1-2	TRBV27	few	NA
CASSKGTGGSYEQYF	TGTGCCAGCAGCAAGGGGACAGGGGGGTCCTACGAGCAGTACTTC	TRBJ2-7	TRBV19	NA	TRBD1
CASRLAGRYNEQFF	TGTGCCAGCAGACTAGCGGGAAGGTACAATGAGCAGTTCTTC	TRBJ2-1	TRBV27	once	TRBD2